What follows are 16 T cell receptor beta chains derived from one specimen sequenced in a study of cytomegalovirus exposure and HLA in healthy donors. The PCR employed 60 Vbeta primers together with 13 Jbeta primers. Assay: immunoSEQ multiplex PCR; the TCRdb copy retains only in-frame clones and omits some. The sample lists 100,000 to 150,000 clones; 75% to 85% were seen once. Sequenced sample: PBMCs. All receptors come from a woman aged 40-49 years in good health and CMV-seropositive.

This chain uses TRBV5-1 with TRBJ2-3; 9 bases are shared with TRBD1. CDR3 length: 16 residues. V was pared by 2 bases and J by 4 bases, with 8 bases of the junction left unmatched. Germline-derived CDR1 and CDR2 are SGHRS and YFSETQ. This chain's CDR3 is CASSFRDRDTSDTQYF. Here the CDR3 DNA reads TGCGCCAGCAGCTTCCGGGACAGGGACACCTCAGATACGCAGTATTTT.

This clone was picked up a small number of times. An end of the junction does not agree with germline; a read error may underlie this. The rearrangement joins TRBV7-7 to TRBJ2-1; D remains ambiguous. CDR1 and CDR2 from the germline V gene are SSHAT and FNYEAQ (reference sequence). CDR3 length equals 13 residues. The DNA for the CDR3 is TGTGCTAGCAGCTTAGATCGAGACAATGAGCAGTTCTTC. Translating gives CASSLDRDNEQFF.

The chain recombines TRBV27 with TRBJ2-7; D perhaps matches TRBD1 (6 bases). Trimming cost V 4 bases and J 2 bases, with 9 bases left between them. This CDR3 is 13 amino acids long. CDR1 is MNHEY, CDR2 SMNVEV, per germline (reference sequence). CDR3 DNA sequence: TGTGCCAGCAGTTCAAACAGGGCCTACGAGCAGTACTTC. Encoded protein: CASSSNRAYEQYF.

This clone showed up just once. This rearrangement joins TRBV4-1 to TRBJ2-2, with D uncertain. V dropped 4 bases and J dropped 1 base, with 4 bases sitting between them. There are 13 residues in the CDR3. Per germline, CDR1 MGHRA and CDR2 YSYEKL. The CDR3 region is CASSRGNTGELFF. The DNA for the CDR3 is TGCGCCAGCAGCCGAGGGAACACCGGGGAGCTGTTTTTT.

The rearrangement joins TRBV27 to TRBJ2-7; a possible D gene is TRBD1 (7 bases). The CDR3 spans 13 residues. V shed 3 bases and J shed 5 bases, with 11 bases lying between them. Germline V lookup: CDR1 MNHEY, CDR2 SMNVEV (reference sequence). For the CDR3, the DNA is TGTGCCAGCAGTTTTCCAGGGGGGAACGAGCAGTACTTC. This translates into CASSFPGGNEQYF.

The chain combines TRBV2 with TRBJ1-2; TRBD1 might be the D (5 bases). V lost 3 bases to trimming and J lost 5 bases, with 16 bases between them. CDR1 and CDR2 from the germline V gene are SNHLY and FYNNEI. CDR3 length equals 15 residues. The CDR3, as DNA: TGTGCCAGCAGTGAGGTCGGACCCGGGGGATATGGCTACACCTTC. This gives the protein CASSEVGPGGYGYTF.

CDR3 sequence (DNA): TGTGCCAGCAGCTTAGGGCTCCCCACCGACACCGGGGAGCTGTTTTTT. As protein: CASSLGLPTDTGELFF. The gene calls are TRBV7-3 and TRBJ2-2; D is undetermined. CDR1 is SGHTA, CDR2 FQGTGA, per germline. The germline V and J ends were trimmed by 2 bases and 3 bases, with 13 bases remaining between them. This CDR3 spans 16 amino acids.

The chain links TRBV5-1 to TRBJ1-2; a possible D gene is TRBD1 (6 bases). Trimming cost V 0 bases and J 5 bases, with 11 bases left between them. This CDR3 has 14 amino acids. CDR1 is SGHRS and CDR2 is YFSETQ in the germline V gene. CDR3 region: CASSLADSSYGYTF. CDR3 in DNA: TGCGCCAGCAGCTTGGCGGACAGCTCATATGGCTACACCTTC.

The rearrangement uses TRBV9 and TRBJ2-7, with 7 bases identical to TRBD1. Germline loops: CDR1 SGDLS, CDR2 YYNGEE. The trim removed 0 bases at V and 3 bases at J, leaving 6 bases unmatched. This CDR3 is built from 15 residues. The CDR3 sequence: CASSVGVTGVYEQYF. The CDR3 nucleotides read TGTGCCAGCAGCGTAGGGGTCACAGGGGTCTACGAGCAGTACTTC.

V usage is TRBV9 and J usage is TRBJ2-7, with D tentatively TRBD2 (6 bases). V was pared by 0 bases and J by 1 base, with 11 bases between. Germline V CDR1 and CDR2: SGDLS, YYNGEE. The CDR3 contains 15 residues. This CDR3 is CASSVGASASYEQYF. The CDR3 nucleotides are TGTGCCAGCAGCGTAGGGGCTAGCGCATCCTACGAGCAGTACTTC.

The J gene is TRBJ2-5, the V gene TRBV6-5; the match to TRBD2 covers 7 bases. The junction had 10 bases not matched to a gene; V was cut back by 6 bases and J by 3 bases. The CDR3 has 15 residues. Germline V gene data show CDR1 as MNHEY and CDR2 as SVGAGI. CDR3 sequence (DNA): TGTGCCAGCAGCCCAACGGGGGGTTTCAAAGAGACCCAGTACTTC. This encodes CASSPTGGFKETQYF.

CDR3 sequence: CASRTGTANYGYTF. In nucleotides, the CDR3 is TGCGCCAGCAGGACAGGGACAGCTAACTATGGCTACACCTTC. The chain uses TRBV5-1 and TRBJ1-2; TRBD1 matches 7 bases. Trimming took 5 bases from V and 0 from J; bases not matched to a gene: 4. CDR3 length: 14 residues. Germline V lookup: CDR1 SGHRS, CDR2 YFSETQ. The full variable domain, completed using reference TRBV5-1 and TRBJ1-2, is KAGVTQTPRYLIKTRGQQVTLSCSPISGHRSVSWYQQTPGQGLQFLFEYFSETQRNKGNFPGRFSGRQFSNSRSEMNVSTLELGDSALYLCASRTGTANYGYTFGSGTRLTVV.

J is TRBJ1-2 and V is TRBV2; a weak D match, TRBD1 (6 bases). Germline V CDR1 and CDR2: SNHLY, FYNNEI. V was clipped by 7 bases and J by 2 bases, with 11 bases between them. The CDR3 totals 13 residues. The chain's CDR3 is CASTADRNYGYTF. In DNA, the CDR3 is TGTGCCAGCACCGCAGACAGGAACTATGGCTACACCTTC.

The genes are TRBV28 and TRBJ2-5; D is unresolved. Trimming pared 6 bases from V and 2 bases from J, leaving 4 bases between. CDR1 MDHEN and CDR2 SYDVKM come from the germline V gene. The CDR3 spans 11 residues. The CDR3 DNA reads as TGTGCCAGCAGCCATCAAGAGACCCAGTACTTC. Translated: CASSHQETQYF.

The genes are TRBV5-1 and TRBJ2-3; 7 nucleotides match TRBD1. CDR1 is SGHRS, CDR2 YFSETQ, per germline. The ends lost 5 bases at V and 4 bases at J; junction bases unmatched: 4. This CDR3 has 13 residues. CDR3 DNA sequence: TGCGCCAGCAGTCAGGGGGACCCAGATACGCAGTATTTT. Protein sequence: CASSQGDPDTQYF.

This clone was seen more than once but under ten times. The gene calls are TRBV30 and TRBJ1-3; the D is unclear. V gave up 2 bases and J gave up 0 bases, with 14 bases separating them. CDR1 is GTSNPN, CDR2 SVGIG, per germline (reference sequence). The CDR3 loop spans 16 amino acids. The CDR3: CAWSNWARFSGNTIYF. CDR3 nucleotides: TGTGCCTGGAGTAATTGGGCCAGGTTCTCTGGAAACACCATATATTTT.